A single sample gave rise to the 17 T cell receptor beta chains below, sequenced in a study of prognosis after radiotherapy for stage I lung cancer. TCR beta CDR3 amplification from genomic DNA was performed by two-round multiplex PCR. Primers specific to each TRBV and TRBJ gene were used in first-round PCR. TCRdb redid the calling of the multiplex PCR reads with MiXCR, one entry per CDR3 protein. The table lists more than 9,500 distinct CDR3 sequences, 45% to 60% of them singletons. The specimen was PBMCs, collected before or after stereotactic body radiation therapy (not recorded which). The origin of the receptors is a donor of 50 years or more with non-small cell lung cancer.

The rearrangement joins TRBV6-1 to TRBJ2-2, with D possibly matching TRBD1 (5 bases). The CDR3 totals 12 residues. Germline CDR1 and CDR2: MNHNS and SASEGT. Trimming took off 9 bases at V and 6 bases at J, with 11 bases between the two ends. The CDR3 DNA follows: TGTGCCAGGTACAGGTTTTCCGGGGAGCTGTTTTTT. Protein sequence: CARYRFSGELFF.

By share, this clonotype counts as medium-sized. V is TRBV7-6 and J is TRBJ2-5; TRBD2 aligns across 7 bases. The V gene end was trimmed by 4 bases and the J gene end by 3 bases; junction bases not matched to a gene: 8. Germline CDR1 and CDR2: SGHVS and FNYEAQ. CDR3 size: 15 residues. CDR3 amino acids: CASSWGVAGEETQYF. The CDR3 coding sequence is TGTGCCAGCAGCTGGGGTGTGGCGGGAGAAGAGACCCAGTACTTC.

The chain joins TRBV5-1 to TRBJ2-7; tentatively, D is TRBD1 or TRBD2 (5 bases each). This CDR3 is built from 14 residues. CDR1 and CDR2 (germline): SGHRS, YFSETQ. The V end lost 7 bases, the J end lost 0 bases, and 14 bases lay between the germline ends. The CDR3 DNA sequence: TGCGCCAGCTCCGGGACGCACGGCTCCTACGAGCAGTACTTC. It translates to CASSGTHGSYEQYF.

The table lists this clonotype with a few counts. CDR3 in amino acids: CAAGKRDEQYF. The CDR3 DNA follows: TGTGCCGCCGGCAAAAGGGACGAGCAGTACTTC. This chain joins TRBV24-1 and TRBJ2-7; D is undetermined. The CDR3 loop spans 11 amino acids. Germline V gives CDR1 KGHDR, CDR2 SFDVKD. V lost 12 bases, J lost 5 bases, and 13 bases lay in between.

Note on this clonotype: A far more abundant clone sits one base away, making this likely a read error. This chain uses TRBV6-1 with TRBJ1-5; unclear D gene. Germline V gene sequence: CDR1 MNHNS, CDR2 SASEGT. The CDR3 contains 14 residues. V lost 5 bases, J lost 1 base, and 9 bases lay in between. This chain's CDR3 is CASSHESSNQPQHF. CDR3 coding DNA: TGTGCCAGCAGTCACGAATCGAGCAATCAGCCCCAGCATTTT.

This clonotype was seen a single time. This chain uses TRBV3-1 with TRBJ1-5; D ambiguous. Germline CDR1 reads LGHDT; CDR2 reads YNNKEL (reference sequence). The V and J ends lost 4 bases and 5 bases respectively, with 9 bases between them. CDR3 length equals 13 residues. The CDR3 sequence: CASSPRFDQPQHF. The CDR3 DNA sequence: TGTGCCAGCAGCCCACGATTCGATCAGCCCCAGCATTTT. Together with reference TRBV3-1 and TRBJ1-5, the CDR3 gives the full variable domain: DTAVSQTPKYLVTQMGNDKSIKCEQNLGHDTMYWYKQDSKKFLKIMFSYNNKELIINETVPNRFSPKSPDKAHLNLHINSLELGDSAVYFCASSPRFDQPQHFGDGTRLSIL.

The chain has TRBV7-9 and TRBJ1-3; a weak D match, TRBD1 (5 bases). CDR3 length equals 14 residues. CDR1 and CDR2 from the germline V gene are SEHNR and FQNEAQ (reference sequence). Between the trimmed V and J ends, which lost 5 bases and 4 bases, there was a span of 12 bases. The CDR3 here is CASSPGTSGNTIYF. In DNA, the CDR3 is TGTGCCAGCAGCCCGGGGACTTCCGGAAACACCATATATTTT.

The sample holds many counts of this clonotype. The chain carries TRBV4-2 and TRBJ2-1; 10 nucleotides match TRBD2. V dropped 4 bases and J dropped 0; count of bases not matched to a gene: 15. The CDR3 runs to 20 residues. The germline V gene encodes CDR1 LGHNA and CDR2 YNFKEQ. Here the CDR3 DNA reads TGTGCCAGCAGCCCGGCTCAAACTCGGACTAGCGGAATCTCCTACAATGAGCAGTTCTTC. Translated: CASSPAQTRTSGISYNEQFF.

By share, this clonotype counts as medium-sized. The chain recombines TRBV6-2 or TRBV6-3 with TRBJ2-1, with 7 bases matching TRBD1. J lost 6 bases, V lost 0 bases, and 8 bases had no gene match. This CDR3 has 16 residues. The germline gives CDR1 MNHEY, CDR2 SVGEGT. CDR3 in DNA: TGTGCCAGCAGTTACTCGAGTGAAGGGGGCGGCAATGAGCAGTTCTTC. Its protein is CASSYSSEGGGNEQFF.

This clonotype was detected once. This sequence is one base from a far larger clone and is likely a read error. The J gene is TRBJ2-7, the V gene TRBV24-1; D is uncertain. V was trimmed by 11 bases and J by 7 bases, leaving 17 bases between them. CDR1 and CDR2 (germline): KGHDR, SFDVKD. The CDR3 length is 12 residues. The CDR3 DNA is TGTGCCAGCATTTCAACGGATTCAGAGCAGTACTTC. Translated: CASISTDSEQYF.

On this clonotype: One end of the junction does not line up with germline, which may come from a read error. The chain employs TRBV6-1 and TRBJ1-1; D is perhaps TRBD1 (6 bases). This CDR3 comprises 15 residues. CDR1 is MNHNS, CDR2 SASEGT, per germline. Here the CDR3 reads CAISDGGTPNTEAFF. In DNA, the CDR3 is TGTGCCATCAGTGATGGGGGGACACCGAACACTGAAGCTTTCTTT.

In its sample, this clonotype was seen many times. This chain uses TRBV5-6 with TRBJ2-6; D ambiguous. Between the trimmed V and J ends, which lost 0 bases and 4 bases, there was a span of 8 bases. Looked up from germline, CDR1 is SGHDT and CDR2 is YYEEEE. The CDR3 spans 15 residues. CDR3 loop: CASSLDSAGANVLTF. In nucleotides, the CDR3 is TGTGCCAGCAGCTTGGATTCAGCCGGGGCCAACGTCCTGACTTTC.

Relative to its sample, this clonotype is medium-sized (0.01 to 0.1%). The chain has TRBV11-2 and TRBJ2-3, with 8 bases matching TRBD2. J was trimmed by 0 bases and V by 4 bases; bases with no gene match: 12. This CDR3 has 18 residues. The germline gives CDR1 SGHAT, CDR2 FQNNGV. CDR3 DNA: TGTGCCAGCAGCTATCTCCGGCCGACTAGCGAAAGCACAGATACGCAGTATTTT. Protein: CASSYLRPTSESTDTQYF.

The CDR3 reads CASSSGNSPLHF. CDR3 in DNA: TGTGCCAGCAGTTCGGGGAATTCACCCCTCCACTTT. V gene TRBV6-9 combines with J gene TRBJ1-6; D uncertain. The CDR3 length is 12 residues. CDR1 is MNHGY, CDR2 SVAAGI, per germline. Trimming cost V 4 bases and J 7 bases, with 5 bases left between them.

CDR3 in DNA: TGTGCCAGCAGTGAGGAAGGGTCGGTAGGCACTGAAGCTTTCTTT. This gives the protein CASSEEGSVGTEAFF. The gene calls are TRBV2 and TRBJ1-1; D remains unclear. Germline CDR1 is SNHLY and CDR2 is FYNNEI. V dropped 3 bases and J dropped 4 bases, with 15 bases sitting between them. This CDR3 is built from 15 residues.

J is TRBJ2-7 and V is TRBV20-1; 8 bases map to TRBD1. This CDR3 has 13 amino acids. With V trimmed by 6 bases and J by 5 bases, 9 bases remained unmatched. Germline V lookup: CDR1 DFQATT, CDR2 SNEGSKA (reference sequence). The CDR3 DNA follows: TGCAGTGCGCTATCCGGGACAGGCAACGAGCAGTACTTC. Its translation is CSALSGTGNEQYF.

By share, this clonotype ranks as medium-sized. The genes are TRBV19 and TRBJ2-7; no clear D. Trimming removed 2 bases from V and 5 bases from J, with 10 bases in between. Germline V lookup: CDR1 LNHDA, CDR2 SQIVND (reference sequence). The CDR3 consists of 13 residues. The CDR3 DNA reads TGTGCCAGTAGTATAAGTAGGCACCACGAGCAGTACTTC. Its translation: CASSISRHHEQYF. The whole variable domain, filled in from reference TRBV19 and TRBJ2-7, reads DGGITQSPKYLFRKEGQNVTLSCEQNLNHDAMYWYRQDPGQGLRLIYYSQIVNDFQKGDIAEGYSVSREKKESFPLTVTSAQKNPTAFYLCASSISRHHEQYFGPGTRLTVT.